The 17 T cell receptor beta chains below come from one sample, sequenced in a study of vaccination and CD4 T cells after COVID-19. Treatment meaning: approximately 9-day PBMC culture with coronavirus spike peptide pools or control peptides (ViraFEST assay). The Oncomine TCR Beta short-read assay sequenced DNA from cultured CD4+ T cells. MiXCR, run by TCRdb on the PCR reads, gives a single entry per CDR3 protein. The table shows about 10,000 distinct CDR3 sequences, with roughly 64% occurring only once. These receptors lack a known antigen. The specimen sequenced was CD4+ T cells from blood, cultured in vitro. Receptor source: a human donor who had recovered from COVID-19.

This chain joins TRBV27 and TRBJ2-5; TRBD1 agrees at 10 bases. Trimming removed 2 bases from V and 7 bases from J; junction bases left unmatched: 7. The length of the CDR3 is 15 residues. Germline-derived CDR1 and CDR2 are MNHEY and SMNVEV (reference sequence). The CDR3 sequence is CASSLRGQGRGTQYF. The CDR3 nucleotides are TGTGCCAGCAGTTTAAGGGGACAGGGGCGCGGGACCCAGTACTTC.

The chain employs TRBV10-3 and TRBJ2-7; 9 bases are a match to TRBD1. J was trimmed by 3 bases and V by 5 bases; bases with no gene match: 8. The V gene's germline CDR1 is ENHRY and CDR2 SYGVKD. CDR3 length: 15 amino acids. CDR3 in amino acids: CAISLDRGAIYEQYF. The DNA of the CDR3 is TGTGCCATCAGTCTTGACAGGGGGGCCATCTACGAGCAGTACTTC.

In its sample, this clonotype was seen once. The chain has TRBV11-3 and TRBJ2-3, with no clear D. The CDR3 covers 14 residues. Germline loops: CDR1 SGHNT, CDR2 YENEEA. Trimming removed 2 bases at V and 4 bases at J, with 10 bases between. CDR3 loop: CASSLTQIADTQYF. The CDR3, as DNA: TGTGCCAGCAGCTTAACACAGATCGCAGATACGCAGTATTTT.

This clonotype was counted a few times. The V and J genes are TRBV7-2 and TRBJ2-7; D ambiguous. Trimming shortened V by 2 bases and J by 0 bases, and 11 bases separated the two germline ends. Germline CDR1 is SGHTA and CDR2 is FQGNSA. The CDR3 sequence is 15 residues long. CDR3 in amino acids: CASSLMAGSSYEQYF. CDR3 in DNA: TGTGCCAGCAGCTTAATGGCCGGAAGCTCCTACGAGCAGTACTTC.

V and J are TRBV19 and TRBJ1-3; 9 bases are shared with TRBD1. Trimming took 5 bases from V and 4 from J; bases not matched to a gene: 6. The CDR3 runs 15 residues. In germline, CDR1 is LNHDA, CDR2 SQIVND (reference sequence). The CDR3: CASSQQGARGNTIYF. For the CDR3, the DNA is TGTGCCAGTAGTCAACAGGGGGCGCGCGGAAACACCATATATTTT.

The chain uses TRBV6-2 or TRBV6-3 and TRBJ1-6; D gene ambiguous. V lost 4 bases and J lost 7, with 5 bases in between. Germline loops: CDR1 MNHEY, CDR2 SVGEGT. The CDR3 spans 12 residues. The CDR3 DNA reads as TGTGCCAGCAGTTTTTGGAATTCACCCCTCCACTTT. Translated: CASSFWNSPLHF.

The chain combines TRBV6-2 or TRBV6-3 with TRBJ2-7, with D possibly TRBD1 on 6 matching bases. The CDR3 runs 15 residues. The germline gives CDR1 MNHEY, CDR2 SVGEGT. Trimming stripped 5 bases from V and 0 bases from J, with 14 bases between. The CDR3 spells CASSPGPGASYEQYF. The CDR3 nucleotides read TGTGCCAGCAGTCCAGGGCCAGGGGCCTCCTACGAGCAGTACTTC.

Comment on this clonotype: The junction does not match germline at one end; this may be a read error. V is TRBV7-7 and J is TRBJ2-5; TRBD2 aligns across 8 bases. This CDR3 has 11 amino acids. The germline gives CDR1 SSHAT, CDR2 FNYEAQ (reference sequence). The CDR3 DNA sequence: TGTGCTAGCAGCGGGGGACAGACCCAGTACTTC. Translation gives CASSGGQTQYF.

The chain has TRBV11-3 and TRBJ1-5; D not resolved. The V end was cut by 5 bases, the J end by 4 bases, with 18 bases between. The length of the CDR3 is 16 residues. Germline CDR1 and CDR2: SGHNT and YENEEA. CDR3 amino acids: CASSNKLIFCNQPQHF. The CDR3 region has the DNA TGTGCCAGCAGCAACAAATTGATCTTCTGTAATCAGCCCCAGCATTTT.

This chain links TRBV4-3 with TRBJ1-5, with 7 bases lining up with TRBD1. The CDR3 is made up of 14 amino acids. Germline V gene lookup returns CDR1 LGHNA and CDR2 YSLEER. With V trimmed by 4 bases and J by 7 bases, 7 bases remained unmatched. The CDR3 reads CASSRDRDEQPQHF. The CDR3 bases are TGCGCCAGCAGCCGAGACAGGGACGAACAGCCCCAGCATTTT.

The chain joins TRBV18 to TRBJ1-2; no reliable D call. The V end lost 2 bases, the J end lost 3 bases, and 10 bases lay between the germline ends. CDR3 length: 14 residues. Germline CDR1 is KGHSH and CDR2 is LQKENI. The CDR3 reads CASSPTPADYGYTF. For the CDR3, the DNA is TGTGCCAGCTCACCAACCCCGGCCGACTATGGCTACACCTTC.

The table lists this clonotype with a few counts. The chain links TRBV5-4 to TRBJ2-1; no clear D gene. Trimming cost V 0 bases and J 2 bases, with 9 bases left between them. Germline V gene sequence: CDR1 SGHNT, CDR2 YYREEE (reference sequence). The CDR3 length is 15 residues. DNA for the CDR3: TGTGCCAGCAGCTTGGCCGTAGGAGCCTACAATGAGCAGTTCTTC. This gives the protein CASSLAVGAYNEQFF. Supplemented by reference TRBV5-4 and TRBJ2-1, the full variable domain reads ETGVTQSPTHLIKTRGQQVTLRCSSQSGHNTVSWYQQALGQGPQFIFQYYREEENGRGNFPPRFSGLQFPNYSSELNVNALELDDSALYLCASSLAVGAYNEQFFGPGTRLTVL.

This clonotype was recorded a few times. The rearrangement uses TRBV20-1 and TRBJ2-1; 12 bases line up with TRBD2. Germline V CDR1 and CDR2: DFQATT, SNEGSKA (reference sequence). The CDR3 loop spans 16 amino acids. J lost 5 bases, V lost 1 base, and 6 bases had no gene match. CDR3 protein: CSARVTSGGYHNEQFF. The DNA of the CDR3 is TGCAGTGCTAGAGTTACTAGCGGGGGGTACCACAATGAGCAGTTCTTC.

This clonotype was detected a few times. The chain recombines TRBV2 with TRBJ2-3; D unresolved. The germline CDR1 and CDR2 sequences are SNHLY and FYNNEI. This CDR3 comprises 13 residues. V was trimmed by 6 bases and J by 7 bases, leaving 14 bases between them. DNA of the CDR3: TGTGCCAGCAGCGCGGACCATTCCAATACGCAGTATTTT. This gives the protein CASSADHSNTQYF.

This clonotype turned up a few times. The rearrangement links TRBV6-2 or TRBV6-3 to TRBJ2-1; 8 bases are a match to TRBD1. Per the germline V gene, CDR1 is MNHEY and CDR2 is SVGEGT. Trimming took 2 bases from V and 8 from J; bases not matched to a gene: 23. The CDR3 totals 20 residues. DNA of the CDR3: TGTGCCAGCAGTTACCCTACCGACAGGGGTGGGCTTCCGAGGGGAGATGAGCAGTTCTTC. Translated, it gives CASSYPTDRGGLPRGDEQFF.

The gene calls are TRBV4-1 and TRBJ1-5; no clear D gene. CDR1 and CDR2 from the germline V gene are MGHRA and YSYEKL. The CDR3 runs 15 residues. V was trimmed by 1 base and J by 0 bases, leaving 7 bases between them. The DNA for the CDR3 is TGCGCCAGCAGCCAAGGGACTGATAGCAATCAGCCCCAGCATTTT. This translates into CASSQGTDSNQPQHF.

V gene TRBV18 combines with J gene TRBJ1-2; D is uncertain. V was pared by 0 bases and J by 2 bases, with 10 bases between. Germline-derived CDR1 and CDR2 are KGHSH and LQKENI. This CDR3 has 15 amino acids. The CDR3 sequence: CASSPPGVLNYGYTF. The CDR3 coding sequence is TGTGCCAGCTCACCACCCGGGGTACTAAACTATGGCTACACCTTC.